This TCR beta chain was sequenced during a study of cytomegalovirus exposure and HLA in healthy donors. As for the study in general: An earlier analysis identified 110 million or so unique TCR beta sequences in approximately 170 million T cells. Study findings and constraints: Reportedly, TCR beta sequences accurately predicted HLA-A and HLA-B alleles in most subjects. The authors later found TCR association rates varying by HLA locus, with DRB1 most and HLA-C fewest.

PCR was performed using 60 Vbeta and 13 Jbeta primers. The assay was immunoSEQ multiplex PCR, and TCRdb's table has in-frame clones only and misses some. The sample consists of 150,000 to 200,000 clones, around three quarters of them appearing once. A word on this clone: No antigen is known for it.

Trimming left V 5 bases short and J 8 bases short, with 26 bases between. The CDR3 runs to 17 residues. In germline, CDR1 is SGHTA, CDR2 FQGNSA. This receptor was obtained from a woman aged 50 to 60 in good health and CMV-seronegative. V is TRBV7-2 and J is TRBJ2-3, with D possibly matching TRBD2 (7 bases). Input material: PBMCs. The CDR3 sequence is CASSPRGRVAPSGTQYF. DNA for the CDR3: TGTGCCAGCAGCCCTAGGGGGAGGGTGGCCCCGTCGGGTACGCAGTATTTT.